This T cell receptor (beta chain) comes out of a study of T cell responses to AZD1222 COVID-19 vaccine. Study results and limitations: Increases in Spike-specific TCR breadth and depth were seen after two AZD1222 doses. Repertoire sampling happened only post peak T cell response. Across spike, vaccine-associated CD4 TCRs were found, dominant at 160-218 and 743-854.

Sequencing used immunoSEQ multiplex PCR; TCRdb keeps in-frame clones, though not all of them. In the table there are under 150,000 clones, approximately 92% of which are singletons. Concerning this clone: Its antigen is still unknown.

Sequenced here: peripheral blood, sampled 28 days after the second AZD1222 dose. This TCR was recovered from an adult who received the AZD1222 COVID-19 vaccine.

Here the CDR3 DNA reads TGCGCCAGCAGCCAAGGGCAGGGGATCACAGATACGCAGTATTTT. Translating it yields CASSQGQGITDTQYF. The chain combines TRBV4-3 with TRBJ2-3; a possible D gene is TRBD1 (6 bases). Germline loops: CDR1 LGHNA, CDR2 YSLEER. V was shortened by 1 base and J by 2 bases, with 10 bases between the two germline ends. The CDR3 runs to 15 residues.